This T cell receptor (beta chain) was found in a study of cytomegalovirus exposure and HLA in healthy donors. General study points: Reported findings show TCR beta sequences accurately forecast HLA-A and HLA-B alleles in most subjects. TCR beta chains numbering more than 150 were designated cytomegalovirus-associated. Most TCR sequences proved rare, with some public TCRs found in many donors. In a later analysis, CMV-associated beta chains were mostly HLA-associated, it appeared.

PCR used 60 Vbeta primers and 13 Jbeta primers. Profiling relied on immunoSEQ multiplex PCR, and the TCRdb table lists in-frame clones only, not all of them. The sample has approximately 210,000 clones, roughly 79% seen once. There are a few counts of this clone. Its cognate antigen is unknown. Germline V gene lookup returns CDR1 MGHDK and CDR2 SYGVNS. The CDR3 consists of 16 residues. V shed 6 bases and J shed 0 bases, with 12 bases lying between them. The chain has TRBV25-1 and TRBJ1-6; D gene uncertain. This receptor was obtained from a male donor in good health and CMV-seronegative. The sample was PBMCs. This chain's CDR3 is CASRPTVSSYNSPLHF. In DNA form, the CDR3 reads TGTGCCAGCAGGCCTACAGTTAGCTCCTATAATTCACCCCTCCACTTT. The full variable domain, rest sourced from reference TRBV25-1 and TRBJ1-6, is EADIYQTPRYLVIGTGKKITLECSQTMGHDKMYWYQQDPGMELHLIHYSYGVNSTEKGDLSSESTVSRIRTEHFPLTLESARPSHTSQYLCASRPTVSSYNSPLHFGNGTRLTVT.